Listed below are T cell receptor beta chains from one sample, sequenced in a study of technical replicates of blood from a handful of donors. Only in-frame clones appear in the TCRdb table, and some are missing; sequencing was by immunoSEQ multiplex PCR. In the table there are tens of thousands of clones, 94% of which are singletons. The sample taken for sequencing was T cells isolated from PBMCs. These receptors were collected from a human donor in good health. Both conserved end residues are part of each CDR3. The order of the fields is D gene, V gene, clone size, J gene, CDR3 DNA, CDR3 protein. D genes are given only for firm matches. Only part of the rows carry a size: once, few, many, or a class if the clone is expanded.

TRBD1,TRBV29-1,-,TRBJ1-1,TGCAGCGCCGGACCCACAGGGGGCACTGAAGCTTTCTTT,CSAGPTGGTEAFF
-,TRBV28,-,TRBJ1-2,TGTGCCAGCAGTCCCGCAGGGGTCTATGGCTACACCTTC,CASSPAGVYGYTF
-,TRBV4-1,-,TRBJ2-5,TGCGCCAGCAGCCGTGACTACCTCCAAGAGACCCAGTACTTC,CASSRDYLQETQYF
-,TRBV20-1,-,TRBJ2-1,TGCAGTGCTTTTATAGATGAGCAGTTCTTC,CSAFIDEQFF
TRBD1,TRBV28,-,TRBJ1-5,TGTGCCAGCAGTTCCCAGACAGGGAATCAGCCCCAGCATTTT,CASSSQTGNQPQHF
-,TRBV7-9,-,TRBJ2-1,TGTGCCAGCAGCTTAGGGGGACTTCTTGACCCCTACAATGAGCAGTTCTTC,CASSLGGLLDPYNEQFF
TRBD1,TRBV28,-,TRBJ1-1,TGTGCCAGCAGCCGGGACAGGGGGCTCCTTGAAGCTTTCTTT,CASSRDRGLLEAFF
-,TRBV7-9,-,TRBJ2-7,TGTGCCAGCAGTGGACATACCTACGAGCAGTACTTC,CASSGHTYEQYF
-,TRBV6-1,-,TRBJ1-4,TGTGCCACTACGCCGACAGGAAATGAAAAACTGTTTTTT,CATTPTGNEKLFF
-,TRBV7-9,-,TRBJ2-7,TGTGCCAGCAGCCCAGGGTACGAGCAGTACTTC,CASSPGYEQYF
TRBD1,TRBV11-3,-,TRBJ2-7,TGTGCCAGCAGCCCTCAGGACAGGGAACTCTCCTACGAGCAGTACTTC,CASSPQDRELSYEQYF
TRBD2,TRBV13,-,TRBJ2-7,TGTGCCAGCAGCCAAACTGATAGCGGGAGGGCGGGCGAGCAGTACTTC,CASSQTDSGRAGEQYF
TRBD2,TRBV7-9,-,TRBJ2-1,TGTGCCAGCAGCTCCTGGACTAGCGGAGAAAGCAATGAGCAGTTCTTC,CASSSWTSGESNEQFF
TRBD1,TRBV4-3,-,TRBJ2-1,TGCGCCAGCAGCCAAGAAAGACAGGGGCGCCTCTACAATGAGCAGTTCTTC,CASSQERQGRLYNEQFF
TRBD2,TRBV30,-,TRBJ2-1,TGTGCCTGGAGTGTATTAGCGGGCTCCTACAATGAGCAGTTCTTC,CAWSVLAGSYNEQFF
TRBD1,TRBV30,-,TRBJ2-2,TGTGCCTGGAGTGTGAGGGGGCTTTACACCGGGGAGCTGTTTTTT,CAWSVRGLYTGELFF
TRBD1,TRBV4-1,-,TRBJ2-1,TGCGCCAGCAGCGACCCGGGACAGGCGTACAATGAGCAGTTCTTC,CASSDPGQAYNEQFF
-,TRBV4-3,-,TRBJ2-7,TGCGCCAGCAGCCGGTGGAGCGGGTCCTCCTACGAGCAGTACTTC,CASSRWSGSSYEQYF
TRBD1,TRBV6-5,-,TRBJ1-3,TGTGCCAGCAGTCGGGACAGCAGCTCTGGAAACACCATATATTTT,CASSRDSSSGNTIYF
TRBD1,TRBV5-1,-,TRBJ2-1,TGCGCCAGCAGCGACGACAGGGGGAGAGGCAATGAGCAGTTCTTC,CASSDDRGRGNEQFF
-,TRBV5-6,-,TRBJ1-2,TGTGCCAGCAGCTTGGGTCGCGGCGGGTATGGCTACACCTTC,CASSLGRGGYGYTF
-,TRBV27,-,TRBJ2-5,TGTGCCAGTCATCAGGCGTATCAAGAGACCCAGTACTTC,CASHQAYQETQYF
TRBD2,TRBV7-2,-,TRBJ2-7,TGTGCCAGCAGCTTAGAGGGAGATAGCGGGAGGAAATACGAGCAGTACTTC,CASSLEGDSGRKYEQYF
TRBD1,TRBV6-1,once,TRBJ1-5,TGTGCCAGCAAACCAGGGGGGAATCAGCCCCAGCATTTT,CASKPGGNQPQHF
TRBD1,TRBV28,-,TRBJ1-5,TGTGCCAGCAGACGGGGGGGGGACAGTTGGCAGCCCCAGCATTTT,CASRRGGDSWQPQHF
-,TRBV2,-,TRBJ1-2,TGTGCCAGCGTCAGGGAAGACTATGGCTACACCTTC,CASVREDYGYTF